This passage covers 8 T cell receptor beta chains from one sample sequenced in a study of T cell repertoires in cytomegalovirus infection. MiXCR, run by TCRdb on the reads, gives a single entry per CDR3 protein. The sample shows approximately 250,000 distinct CDR3 sequences, roughly 6.5% of them seen only once. Sequencing was performed on PBMCs. The receptors come from a human donor in good health (CMV status not recorded). Some clones in this sample may be carry-over from other donors' samples.

This clonotype came up many times. The J gene is TRBJ1-4, the V gene TRBV7-6; D is perhaps TRBD1 (5 bases). CDR1 and CDR2 (germline): SGHVS, FNYEAQ. This CDR3 spans 15 amino acids. V was trimmed by 5 bases and J by 8 bases, leaving 18 bases between them. CDR3 residues: CASSPRIGTEEKLFF. CDR3 nucleotides: TGTGCCAGCAGCCCACGGATAGGGACCGAAGAAAAACTGTTTTTT.

This clonotype has a count of ten or more. V and J are TRBV5-1 and TRBJ2-7; D possibly corresponds to TRBD1 (6 bases). The CDR3 consists of 14 residues. The V gene's germline CDR1 is SGHRS and CDR2 YFSETQ. Trimming left V 4 bases short and J 2 bases short, with 13 bases between. The CDR3 coding sequence is TGCGCCAGCAGCCTTCAGACAGGTACCTACGAGCAGTACTTC. Translation: CASSLQTGTYEQYF.

CDR3 in amino acids: CSAPFHARGDYGYTF. The DNA for the CDR3 is TGCAGTGCTCCTTTCCACGCAAGAGGGGACTATGGCTACACCTTC. The chain uses TRBV20-1 and TRBJ1-2; a weak D match, TRBD1 (5 bases). The germline CDR1 and CDR2 sequences are DFQATT and SNEGSKA (reference sequence). The V and J ends lost 5 bases and 3 bases respectively, with 19 bases between them. The CDR3 totals 15 residues.

This clonotype appeared many times. The chain employs TRBV7-2 and TRBJ1-5, with D possibly matching TRBD1 (6 bases). CDR1 and CDR2 (germline): SGHTA, FQGNSA. The CDR3 is 14 amino acids. Trimming took 2 bases from V and 3 from J, leaving 8 bases between them. The CDR3 sequence: CASSLTGFNQPQHF. In nucleotides, the CDR3 is TGTGCCAGCAGCTTAACAGGGTTCAATCAGCCCCAGCATTTT.

This rearrangement joins TRBV6-6 to TRBJ1-5; 7 positions agree with TRBD1. Looked up from germline, CDR1 is MNHNY and CDR2 is SVGAGI (reference sequence). This CDR3 comprises 14 residues. The J segment lost 5 bases and the V segment lost 6 bases, leaving 7 bases of the junction unmatched. The CDR3 bases are TGTGCCAGCAGATTACAGGGGCTGCATCAGCCCCAGCATTTT. Translated, it gives CASRLQGLHQPQHF.

This clonotype was detected many times. The chain links TRBV20-1 to TRBJ2-4, with D perhaps assigned TRBD1 or TRBD2 (5 bases each). The CDR3 consists of 15 residues. Germline V CDR1 and CDR2: DFQATT, SNEGSKA (reference sequence). The germline V and J ends were trimmed by 6 bases and 0 bases, with 15 bases remaining between them. For the CDR3, the DNA is TGCAGTGCCCGTGGGGGTTCCAGAGCCAAAAACATTCAGTACTTC. Protein product: CSARGGSRAKNIQYF.

This clonotype appeared many times. The chain links TRBV10-3 to TRBJ2-7; D remains ambiguous. This CDR3 spans 12 amino acids. The germline V gene has CDR1 ENHRY and CDR2 SYGVKD. Trimming took off 2 bases at V and 7 bases at J, with 9 bases between the two ends. CDR3 DNA: TGTGCCATCAGTGAGGTGAAGGCGGAGCAGTACTTC. Translating it yields CAISEVKAEQYF.

This clonotype was seen repeatedly, ten times or more. The V call is TRBV19, the J call TRBJ1-1; D perhaps matches TRBD1 (6 bases). The CDR3 sequence is 15 residues long. Germline V gene lookup returns CDR1 LNHDA and CDR2 SQIVND (reference sequence). The V gene lost 4 bases and the J gene lost 5 bases, with 17 bases spanning the gap. As DNA, the CDR3 is TGTGCCAGTAGTACGCCCGCAGGGGTGGGTACTGAAGCTTTCTTT. The encoded protein is CASSTPAGVGTEAFF.